The 8 T cell receptor beta chains below come from one sample, sequenced in a study of shared clonotypes between healthy human individuals. Generated by immunoSEQ multiplex PCR, the TCRdb table keeps only in-frame clones and is missing some. This table holds about 2.2 million clones, 90% to 95% found once. CD45RO-negative CD8 cells positively selected for CCR7 made up the naive population, which excluded terminally differentiated effector memory CD45RA+ cells. The sequenced material came from naive CD8+ T cells from PBMCs. The source is a man aged 18 to 30 in good health. Some clones in this sample may be carry-over from other donors' samples.

The rearrangement uses TRBV4-3 and TRBJ2-6; TRBD1 matches at 9 bases. Germline lookup yields CDR1 LGHNA and CDR2 YSLEER. This CDR3 is built from 15 residues. The V and J ends lost 2 bases and 7 bases, in that order; junction bases with no gene match: 3. CDR3 sequence reads: CASSQPGQGANVLTF. In nucleotides, the CDR3 is TGCGCCAGCAGCCAACCGGGACAGGGAGCCAACGTCCTGACTTTC.

The rearrangement uses TRBV9 and TRBJ2-5; D possibly corresponds to TRBD2 (6 bases). The CDR3 extends over 15 amino acids. CDR1 and CDR2 (germline): SGDLS, YYNGEE. The V and J ends lost 0 bases and 1 base respectively, with 10 bases between them. The CDR3 loop is CASSVVGDSQETQYF. Written as DNA, the CDR3 is TGTGCCAGCAGCGTAGTGGGGGACTCCCAAGAGACCCAGTACTTC.

V is TRBV10-1 and J is TRBJ2-7, with TRBD1 as a possible D gene (6 bases). The CDR3 extends over 13 amino acids. V lost 11 bases, J lost 5 bases, and 19 bases lay in between. CDR1 and CDR2 (germline): WNHNN, SYGVQD (reference sequence). CDR3 DNA: TGCGCCGGAAGTCGGGGACATGGCCACGAGCAGTACTTC. It is translated as CAGSRGHGHEQYF.

This chain uses TRBV5-6 with TRBJ2-3; D is undetermined. Looked up from germline, CDR1 is SGHDT and CDR2 is YYEEEE. The V gene lost 0 bases and the J gene lost 3 bases, with 20 bases spanning the gap. This CDR3 region has 18 residues. The CDR3: CASSLGASLPTRTDTQYF. For the CDR3, the DNA is TGTGCCAGCAGCTTGGGGGCAAGTCTACCAACGAGAACAGATACGCAGTATTTT.

This sequence joins TRBV5-1 and TRBJ2-1; TRBD2 matches at 9 bases. Germline V gene lookup returns CDR1 SGHRS and CDR2 YFSETQ. V was pared by 6 bases and J by 9 bases, with 16 bases of the junction left unmatched. The CDR3 totals 16 residues. DNA of the CDR3: TGCGCCAGCAACCTGTATCACCAGCGGGAGGAGAGTGAGCAGTTCTTC. This gives the protein CASNLYHQREESEQFF.

V is TRBV18 and J is TRBJ2-2; D is uncertain. Germline CDR1 and CDR2: KGHSH and LQKENI. Trimming cost V 1 base and J 0 bases, with 9 bases left between them. The CDR3 spans 16 residues. The DNA for the CDR3 is TGTGCCAGCTCACCACTGAAGGGTACGAACACCGGGGAGCTGTTTTTT. It codes for CASSPLKGTNTGELFF.

V and J are TRBV7-9 and TRBJ2-1; TRBD2 aligns across 7 bases. The V gene end was trimmed by 6 bases and the J gene end by 2 bases; junction bases not matched to a gene: 10. Germline values: CDR1 SEHNR, CDR2 FQNEAQ (reference sequence). CDR3 size: 16 residues. The CDR3 coding sequence is TGTGCCAGCAGTTCCTCTAGCGGACTTACCTACAATGAGCAGTTCTTC. As protein: CASSSSSGLTYNEQFF.

This chain uses TRBV28 with TRBJ1-3; D is possibly TRBD1 (5 bases). Germline lookup yields CDR1 MDHEN and CDR2 SYDVKM. Trimming left V 1 base short and J 2 bases short, with 9 bases between. The CDR3 is 15 amino acids. The CDR3 spells CASSLFAGTGNTIYF. The CDR3 DNA sequence: TGTGCCAGCAGTTTATTTGCAGGGACTGGAAACACCATATATTTT.